The 26 T cell receptor beta chains given below trace back to one sample, sequenced in a study of OX40 agonist ivuxolimab in advanced cancers. Profiled with immunoSEQ multiplex PCR; TCRdb holds only in-frame clones, not every one. The sample has more than 15,000 clones; roughly 78% are singletons. The sequences come from CD4+ or CD8+ T cells sorted from blood, collected in a trial of the OX40 agonist ivuxolimab. The receptor set was obtained from an adult with an advanced solid tumor such as melanoma, head and neck, liver or kidney cancer.

J is TRBJ1-5 and V is TRBV27, with TRBD1 matching 7 bases. V was pared by 3 bases and J by 7 bases, with 6 bases of the junction left unmatched. CDR1 is MNHEY and CDR2 is SMNVEV in the germline V gene (reference sequence). The CDR3 runs 14 residues. CDR3 residues: CASSLSTGVQPQHF. The CDR3 DNA follows: TGTGCCAGCAGTTTGAGTACAGGGGTACAGCCCCAGCATTTT.

This clone was detected only once. The sample holds other DNA sequences that translate to the same CDR3. This rearrangement joins TRBV27 to TRBJ1-1; D may be TRBD1 (6 bases). Deletions cut 2 bases from V and 2 bases from J, with 15 bases between. The germline gives CDR1 MNHEY, CDR2 SMNVEV (reference sequence). This CDR3 comprises 16 residues. This CDR3 reads CASSLGPGAFNTEAFF. Written as DNA, the CDR3 is TGTGCCAGCAGTTTAGGGCCAGGGGCCTTTAACACTGAAGCTTTCTTT.

The CDR3 bases are TGTGCCAGCAGCTTAGTAAGGGGGGGGACTAGGTCCTACAATGAGCAGTTCTTC. Amino acid sequence: CASSLVRGGTRSYNEQFF. This rearrangement joins TRBV11-2 to TRBJ2-1, with 8 bases identical to TRBD2. CDR1 and CDR2 from the germline V gene are SGHAT and FQNNGV. This CDR3 comprises 18 residues. Trimming cost V 1 base and J 1 base; bases outside gene matches: 9.

Only a few counts were recorded for this clone. The V call is TRBV6-5, the J call TRBJ2-7, with 8 bases aligning to TRBD1. The length of the CDR3 is 13 residues. CDR1 and CDR2 (germline): MNHEY, SVGAGI. Trimming at V came to 7 bases and at J to 2 bases, leaving 4 bases not matched to a gene. The CDR3 coding sequence is TGTGCCAGCATGGACAGGGCCCCCTACGAGCAGTACTTC. The encoded protein is CASMDRAPYEQYF.

Comments on this clone: The junction differs from germline at one of its ends, possibly a read error. V and J are TRBV6-5 and TRBJ2-2; maybe TRBD2 (5 bases). Germline CDR1 is MNHEY and CDR2 is SVGAGI. This CDR3 is built from 15 residues. DNA for the CDR3: TGTGCCAGCAGTTACTTAATAGAAAACACCGGGGAGCCGTTTTTT. Translating it yields CASSYLIENTGEPFF.

V and J are TRBV4-3 and TRBJ2-1, with TRBD2 matching over 7 bases. The trim removed 4 bases at V and 4 bases at J, leaving 16 bases unmatched. Germline loops: CDR1 LGHNA, CDR2 YSLEER. The CDR3 is made up of 18 amino acids. The CDR3 DNA sequence: TGCGCCAGCAGCCCGGGGAAGGGCGGGGGACCCATATACAATGAGCAGTTCTTC. Encoded protein: CASSPGKGGGPIYNEQFF.

The chain has TRBV27 and TRBJ2-3; TRBD1 matches at 9 bases. Germline V CDR1 and CDR2: MNHEY, SMNVEV (reference sequence). CDR3 length: 17 residues. The V and J ends lost 3 bases and 1 base, in that order; junction bases with no gene match: 8. The CDR3 nucleotides are TGTGCCAGCAGTTTGGATAACAGGGGGCCAGGCACAGATACGCAGTATTTT. This codes for CASSLDNRGPGTDTQYF.

The chain uses TRBV13 and TRBJ1-4; weak D call: TRBD1 (5 bases). Trimming cost V 2 bases and J 0 bases, with 10 bases left between them. The CDR3 runs 16 residues. The germline CDR1 and CDR2 sequences are PRHDT and FYEKMQ (reference sequence). The CDR3 DNA is TGTGCCAGCAGCTTAATGGGGGTTGCAACTAATGAAAAACTGTTTTTT. Translated: CASSLMGVATNEKLFF.

The chain carries TRBV7-8 and TRBJ1-2; 11 positions agree with TRBD1. With 1 base clipped from V and 4 bases from J, the junction kept 11 bases outside the gene matches. Germline V gene sequence: CDR1 SGHVS, CDR2 FQNEAQ. The CDR3 contains 18 residues. The CDR3 region has the DNA TGTGCCAGCAGCTTAGTCCCGGACAGGGGGCTTTCTAGCTATGGCTACACCTTC. It translates to CASSLVPDRGLSSYGYTF.

The chain uses TRBV7-8 and TRBJ2-4; a weak D match, TRBD1 (6 bases). There are 14 residues in the CDR3. The V gene's germline CDR1 is SGHVS and CDR2 FQNEAQ. Trimming shortened V by 5 bases and J by 4 bases, and 12 bases separated the two germline ends. CDR3 loop: CASSPPDSKNIQYF. The CDR3 DNA reads TGTGCCAGCAGCCCCCCGGACAGTAAAAACATTCAGTACTTC.

The V gene is TRBV2, the J gene TRBJ1-5, with D possibly being TRBD1 (6 bases). In germline, CDR1 is SNHLY, CDR2 FYNNEI. V was clipped by 7 bases and J by 4 bases, with 20 bases between them. CDR3 length: 16 residues. The CDR3 loop reads CASNPLGGRGNQPQHF. DNA for the CDR3: TGTGCCAGCAACCCCTTAGGAGGGAGGGGGAATCAGCCCCAGCATTTT.

The gene calls are TRBV7-6 and TRBJ2-1; the D gene is possibly TRBD1 (6 bases). Deletions cut 2 bases from V and 3 bases from J, with 8 bases between. The germline V gene has CDR1 SGHVS and CDR2 FNYEAQ. The CDR3 contains 14 residues. The CDR3 is CASSLRGFYNEQFF. The DNA for the CDR3 is TGTGCCAGCAGCTTAAGGGGGTTCTACAATGAGCAGTTCTTC.

The rearrangement uses TRBV5-1 and TRBJ2-6; 13 positions agree with TRBD2. CDR1 and CDR2 (germline): SGHRS, YFSETQ. V gave up 4 bases and J gave up 2 bases; unmatched junction bases: 9. The length of the CDR3 is 19 residues. The CDR3 region has the DNA TGCGCCAGCAGCCCTGGACTAGCGGGAGAAGACCCTGGGGCCAACGTCCTGACTTTC. Amino acid sequence: CASSPGLAGEDPGANVLTF.

The chain links TRBV11-2 to TRBJ2-6, with TRBD1 identical over 7 bases. The germline gives CDR1 SGHAT, CDR2 FQNNGV. The junction had 6 bases not matched to a gene; V was cut back by 1 base and J by 3 bases. CDR3 length equals 17 residues. The CDR3 sequence: CASSLVKGALGANVLTF. In nucleotides, the CDR3 is TGTGCCAGCAGCTTAGTGAAGGGGGCGCTTGGGGCCAACGTCCTGACTTTC.

The chain links TRBV29-1 to TRBJ2-1; D is possibly TRBD1 (6 bases). The V gene lost 4 bases and the J gene lost 6 bases, with 10 bases spanning the gap. Germline V gene sequence: CDR1 SQVTM, CDR2 ANQGSEA. The CDR3 extends over 12 amino acids. CDR3 DNA sequence: TGCAGCGTTGCCCCCAGGGGCAATGAGCAGTTCTTC. Its translation is CSVAPRGNEQFF.

V is TRBV7-7 and J is TRBJ2-3; D unresolved. Germline CDR1 reads SSHAT; CDR2 reads FNYEAQ (reference sequence). The CDR3 consists of 15 residues. V was shortened by 3 bases and J by 0 bases, with 10 bases between the two germline ends. The CDR3 reads CASSFGRSSTDTQYF. CDR3 nucleotides: TGTGCCAGCAGCTTCGGACGTTCTAGCACAGATACGCAGTATTTT.

The V and J genes are TRBV29-1 and TRBJ1-1, with a tentative D call TRBD1 (5 bases). The V end was cut by 6 bases, the J end by 8 bases, with 16 bases between. CDR3 size: 12 residues. Germline-derived CDR1 and CDR2 are SQVTM and ANQGSEA. Here the CDR3 DNA reads TGCAGCGTCCACACGACAGTTCCCGAAGCTTTCTTT. Translated, it gives CSVHTTVPEAFF.

In its sample, this clone was seen a few times. This rearrangement joins TRBV7-2 to TRBJ2-5; D is perhaps TRBD2 (6 bases). The V gene's germline CDR1 is SGHTA and CDR2 FQGNSA. The CDR3 has 16 amino acids. V gave up 1 base and J gave up 1 base, with 13 bases separating them. The CDR3 DNA reads TGTGCCAGCAGCTTAGAAGATAGCGGTCTCCAAGAGACCCAGTACTTC. Translated, it gives CASSLEDSGLQETQYF.

In its sample, this clone was seen a few times. This sequence joins TRBV2 and TRBJ2-2; 7 nucleotides line up with TRBD2. Losses at the gene ends were 4 bases for V and 2 bases for J; bases not matched to a gene: 1. Germline assignment: CDR1 SNHLY and CDR2 FYNNEI. The CDR3 is 14 amino acids. In nucleotides, the CDR3 is TGTGCCAGCAGTGGCGGGAGAAACACCGGGGAGCTGTTTTTT. This encodes CASSGGRNTGELFF.

CDR3 in DNA: TGTGCCAGCAATCTCCCGGGAACTGAAGCTTTCTTT. Its protein product is CASNLPGTEAFF. The chain links TRBV28 to TRBJ1-1; D is uncertain. The CDR3 spans 12 residues. The germline V and J ends were trimmed by 7 bases and 5 bases, with 11 bases remaining between them. CDR1 and CDR2 (germline): MDHEN, SYDVKM.

V gene TRBV13 combines with J gene TRBJ2-3; 14 positions match TRBD2. J lost 2 bases, V lost 4 bases, and 5 bases had no gene match. This CDR3 contains 17 residues. Germline V CDR1 and CDR2: PRHDT, FYEKMQ (reference sequence). CDR3 bases: TGTGCCAGCAGCTCCACGACTAGCGGGGGGGTCACAGATACGCAGTATTTT. Residues: CASSSTTSGGVTDTQYF.

This clone was counted once. The CDR3 spells CASSLFTTRGQETQYF. Written as DNA, the CDR3 is TGTGCCAGCAGCCTTTTTACGACCAGGGGACAAGAGACCCAGTACTTC. The V and J genes are TRBV7-8 and TRBJ2-5; D is possibly TRBD1 (6 bases). V was trimmed by 5 bases and J by 2 bases, leaving 18 bases between them. Germline assignment: CDR1 SGHVS and CDR2 FQNEAQ. The CDR3 length is 16 residues.

CDR3 DNA sequence: TGTGCCAGCAGCCTATGGACAGGGGGAGCTGACGAGCAGTACTTC. Translating it yields CASSLWTGGADEQYF. This chain connects TRBV11-2 to TRBJ2-7; 10 nucleotides agree with TRBD1. The junction had 9 bases not matched to a gene; V was cut back by 5 bases and J by 5 bases. The CDR3 is 15 amino acids. Germline assignment: CDR1 SGHAT and CDR2 FQNNGV.

V and J are TRBV7-9 and TRBJ2-5, with D perhaps assigned TRBD1 or TRBD2 (5 bases each). Trimming left V 5 bases short and J 7 bases short, with 20 bases between. CDR3 length: 15 amino acids. Germline values: CDR1 SEHNR, CDR2 FQNEAQ (reference sequence). The CDR3 region is CASSAVGPGLGTQYF. The CDR3, as DNA: TGTGCCAGCAGCGCGGTGGGACCAGGTCTTGGGACCCAGTACTTC.

The count of this clone is one. The gene calls are TRBV29-1 and TRBJ1-1; D is unresolved. CDR3 length: 15 residues. In germline, CDR1 is SQVTM, CDR2 ANQGSEA. Trimming pared 3 bases from V and 0 bases from J, leaving 14 bases between. In nucleotides, the CDR3 is TGCAGCGTTGATAGTGGGTGGGGAATGAACACTGAAGCTTTCTTT. Translated, it gives CSVDSGWGMNTEAFF.

This clone was seen a handful of times. CDR3 nucleotide sequence: TGTGCCAGCAGCCCTACAGGGTTTAACTATGGCTACACCTTC. Its translation: CASSPTGFNYGYTF. The V gene is TRBV7-8, the J gene TRBJ1-2, with D possibly TRBD1 on 6 matching bases. The CDR3 contains 14 residues. The germline gives CDR1 SGHVS, CDR2 FQNEAQ. Trimming took 5 bases from V and 1 from J, leaving 11 bases between them.